The clone carrying this TCR beta chain was seen more than once but under ten times. Antigen specificity is unknown. This sample is drawn from a study of CD8 T cells in ankylosing spondylitis. Study-level results: Clones linked to disease were reported to show significant enrichment in matched ankylosing spondylitis synovial fluid. Seemingly characteristic of ankylosing spondylitis blood was a TCR beta motif consisting of about 8 highly homologous variants. Some motif variants had been reported before (in reactive arthritis synovial fluid and blood).

With molecular barcodes, quantitative 5'-RACE was used to make the TCR beta libraries. TCRdb used MiXCR to reprocess the 5' RACE reads, holding one entry per CDR3 protein. The table has some 200,000 distinct CDR3 sequences, roughly 13% seen once. Germline V gene lookup returns CDR1 SQVTM and CDR2 ANQGSEA. This CDR3 contains 13 residues. Trimming took 3 bases from V and 8 from J; bases not matched to a gene: 4. The rearrangement links TRBV29-1 to TRBJ1-2, with TRBD1 matching 12 bases. The sample was blood, either unsorted or a sorted T cell fraction (not recorded which). The sequence derives from a male donor with ankylosing spondylitis or in good health (not recorded which). The CDR3 here is CSVEGQGANGYTF. CDR3 coding DNA: TGCAGCGTTGAGGGACAGGGGGCTAACGGCTACACCTTC.